These T cell receptor beta chains were read from a single sample in a study of blood T cell repertoires in COVID-19. Profiled with immunoSEQ multiplex PCR; TCRdb holds only in-frame clones, not every one. The table includes roughly 190,000 clones, 84% detected once. Sequenced input: PBMCs or T cells enriched from blood (not recorded which). These receptors were taken from a woman aged 25 to 39 who had recovered from COVID-19. CDR3s include the opening cysteine and the closing phenylalanine or tryptophan. A D gene is named only where the DNA matches it firmly. Clone size is stated in some rows and not others, as once, few, many or a class when expanded.

CDR3: CASSYSGASIEQFF
DNA: TGTGCCAGCAGTTACTCGGGAGCAAGCATTGAGCAGTTCTTC
D: -
size: -
V: TRBV6-5
J: TRBJ2-1

CDR3: CASSVSQANTEAFF
DNA: TGTGCCAGCAGTGTCTCGCAGGCGAACACTGAAGCTTTCTTT
D: -
size: -
V: TRBV6-2/TRBV6-3
J: TRBJ1-1

CDR3: CASSRGQPYNSPLHF
DNA: TGTGCCAGCAGCCGTGGACAGCCCTATAATTCACCCCTCCACTTT
D: -
size: -
V: TRBV7-2
J: TRBJ1-6

CDR3: CATSRGGQGGGNTIYF
DNA: TGTGCCACCAGCAGAGGTGGACAGGGAGGAGGAAACACCATATATTTT
D: TRBD1
size: -
V: TRBV15
J: TRBJ1-3

CDR3: CASSPMLGAGDFNEQFF
DNA: TGTGCCAGCAGTCCCATGTTAGGAGCGGGAGACTTCAATGAGCAGTTCTTC
D: TRBD2
size: -
V: TRBV28
J: TRBJ2-1

CDR3: CASSQVVVSSGNTIYF
DNA: TGTGCCAGCAGCCAAGTAGTAGTTAGCTCTGGAAACACCATATATTTT
D: -
size: many
V: TRBV3-1/TRBV3-2
J: TRBJ1-3

CDR3: CASRGDRGLSTDTQYF
DNA: TGTGCCAGCAGAGGGGACAGGGGGCTGAGCACAGATACGCAGTATTTT
D: TRBD1
size: -
V: TRBV2
J: TRBJ2-3

CDR3: CASRTISYNSPLHF
DNA: TGTGCCAGCAGGACAATTTCCTATAATTCACCCCTCCACTTT
D: -
size: -
V: TRBV6-5
J: TRBJ1-6

CDR3: CSVEATNYEQYF
DNA: TGCAGCGTTGAAGCTACCAATTACGAGCAGTACTTC
D: -
size: -
V: TRBV29-1
J: TRBJ2-7

CDR3: CASSLDTDGYTF
DNA: TGTGCCAGCAGTTTAGATACAGATGGCTACACCTTC
D: -
size: -
V: TRBV28
J: TRBJ1-2

CDR3: CASSLLANPGEQYF
DNA: TGTGCCAGCTCACTACTGGCAAACCCGGGCGAGCAGTACTTC
D: -
size: -
V: TRBV18
J: TRBJ2-7

CDR3: CASSPAQEKLFF
DNA: TGTGCCAGCAGTCCCGCCCAGGAAAAACTGTTTTTT
D: -
size: -
V: TRBV28
J: TRBJ1-4

CDR3: CASSFVLQGKQFF
DNA: TGCGCCAGCAGCTTTGTACTACAGGGCAAACAGTTCTTC
D: -
size: -
V: TRBV5-1
J: TRBJ2-1

CDR3: CASSPGGGPHYNEQFF
DNA: TGTGCCAGCAGCCCTGGGGGAGGGCCCCACTACAATGAGCAGTTCTTC
D: TRBD2
size: -
V: TRBV11-3
J: TRBJ2-1

CDR3: CASSTLRTSLKTQYF
DNA: TGTGCCAGTAGTACCCTCCGGACTAGCTTAAAGACCCAGTACTTC
D: TRBD2
size: -
V: TRBV19
J: TRBJ2-5

CDR3: CASSSITSGRNHEQYF
DNA: TGTGCCAGCAGCTCTATTACTAGCGGGAGAAATCACGAGCAGTACTTC
D: TRBD2
size: -
V: TRBV5-4
J: TRBJ2-7

CDR3: CASSLSGTGVLSNQPQHF
DNA: TGTGCCAGCAGCCTTTCCGGGACAGGGGTCCTTAGCAATCAGCCCCAGCATTTT
D: TRBD1
size: -
V: TRBV28
J: TRBJ1-5

CDR3: CASSPGTGGRIYGYTF
DNA: TGTGCCAGCAGCCCTGGGACAGGGGGCAGAATCTATGGCTACACCTTC
D: TRBD1
size: medium-sized
V: TRBV6-2/TRBV6-3
J: TRBJ1-2

CDR3: CASNQGGLADHKNIQYF
DNA: TGTGCCAGCAATCAGGGGGGACTAGCGGATCACAAAAACATTCAGTACTTC
D: TRBD2
size: -
V: TRBV28
J: TRBJ2-4

CDR3: CASQNRGRTEAFF
DNA: TGTGCCAGCCAAAACAGGGGAAGGACTGAAGCTTTCTTT
D: TRBD1
size: -
V: TRBV6-5
J: TRBJ1-1

CDR3: CSVGGLGQPQHF
DNA: TGCAGCGTTGGAGGGTTGGGGCAGCCCCAGCATTTT
D: -
size: -
V: TRBV29-1
J: TRBJ1-5

CDR3: CASSVVEGTEAFF
DNA: TGTGCCAGCAGCGTAGTTGAGGGCACTGAAGCTTTCTTT
D: -
size: -
V: TRBV9
J: TRBJ1-1

CDR3: CASSQTHAATNEKLFF
DNA: TGTGCCAGCAGCCAGACACATGCTGCAACTAATGAAAAACTGTTTTTT
D: -
size: few
V: TRBV2
J: TRBJ1-4

CDR3: CASSLKDRASYEQYF
DNA: TGTGCCAGCAGCTTAAAGGACAGGGCCTCCTACGAGCAGTACTTC
D: TRBD1
size: -
V: TRBV7-9
J: TRBJ2-7

CDR3: CAWQSGTGGFGNQPQHF
DNA: TGTGCCTGGCAATCCGGGACAGGGGGATTTGGCAATCAGCCCCAGCATTTT
D: TRBD1
size: -
V: TRBV30
J: TRBJ1-5

CDR3: CASSLVGQGAWGYTF
DNA: TGTGCCAGCAGCTTGGTAGGACAGGGGGCGTGGGGCTACACCTTC
D: TRBD1
size: -
V: TRBV5-4
J: TRBJ1-2

CDR3: CASSKRGQETQYF
DNA: TGTGCCAGCAGCAAACGGGGCCAAGAGACCCAGTACTTC
D: -
size: -
V: TRBV11-3
J: TRBJ2-5

CDR3: CASRKRQGVAGELFF
DNA: TGTGCCAGCAGGAAAAGACAGGGGGTTGCCGGGGAGCTGTTTTTT
D: TRBD1
size: -
V: TRBV3-1/TRBV3-2
J: TRBJ2-2

CDR3: CASSIHWYTGELFF
DNA: TGTGCCAGCAGCATCCACTGGTACACCGGGGAGCTGTTTTTT
D: -
size: -
V: TRBV7-2
J: TRBJ2-2

CDR3: CASSSRDTSGNTIYF
DNA: TGTGCCAGCAGCTCCCGGGACACCTCTGGAAACACCATATATTTT
D: -
size: -
V: TRBV5-6
J: TRBJ1-3

CDR3: CASSLRGNNSPLHF
DNA: TGTGCCAGCAGTTTAAGGGGGAATAATTCACCCCTCCACTTT
D: -
size: -
V: TRBV28
J: TRBJ1-6

CDR3: CASSQPGTALSDTEAFF
DNA: TGTGCCAGCAGCCAACCCGGGACAGCGTTATCGGACACTGAAGCTTTCTTT
D: TRBD1
size: -
V: TRBV4-2
J: TRBJ1-1

CDR3: CASSSGQMTGYNSPLHF
DNA: TGTGCCAGCAGCTCGGGACAGATGACCGGGTATAATTCACCCCTCCACTTT
D: TRBD1
size: -
V: TRBV7-8
J: TRBJ1-6